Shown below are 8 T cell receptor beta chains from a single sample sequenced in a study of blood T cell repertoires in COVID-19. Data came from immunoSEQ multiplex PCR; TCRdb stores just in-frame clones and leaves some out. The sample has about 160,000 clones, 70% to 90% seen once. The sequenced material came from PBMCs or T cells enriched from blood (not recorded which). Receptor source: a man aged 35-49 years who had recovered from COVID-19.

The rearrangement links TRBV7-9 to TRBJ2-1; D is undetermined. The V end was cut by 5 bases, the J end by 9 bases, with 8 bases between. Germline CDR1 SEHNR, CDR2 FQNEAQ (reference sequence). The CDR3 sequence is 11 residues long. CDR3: CASSPPPEQFF. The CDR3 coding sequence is TGTGCCAGCAGCCCCCCTCCTGAGCAGTTCTTC.

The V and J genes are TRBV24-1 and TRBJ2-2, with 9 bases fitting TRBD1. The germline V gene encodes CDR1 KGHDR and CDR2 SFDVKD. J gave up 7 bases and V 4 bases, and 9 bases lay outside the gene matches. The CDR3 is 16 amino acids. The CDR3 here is CATSDPDRGQVGELFF. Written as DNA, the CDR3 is TGTGCCACCAGTGACCCGGACAGGGGCCAGGTCGGGGAGCTGTTTTTT.

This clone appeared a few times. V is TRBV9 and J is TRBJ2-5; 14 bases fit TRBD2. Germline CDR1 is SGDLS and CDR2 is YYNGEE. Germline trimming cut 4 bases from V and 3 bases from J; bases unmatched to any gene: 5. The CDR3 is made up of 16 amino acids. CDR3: CASSPGTSGGEETQYF. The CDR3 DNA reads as TGTGCCAGCAGCCCTGGGACTAGCGGGGGTGAAGAGACCCAGTACTTC.

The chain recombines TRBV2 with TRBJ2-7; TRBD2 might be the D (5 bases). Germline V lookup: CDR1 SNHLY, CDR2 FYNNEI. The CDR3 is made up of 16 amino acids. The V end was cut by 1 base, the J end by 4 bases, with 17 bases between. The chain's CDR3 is CASSEGRRNHLYEQYF. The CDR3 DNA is TGTGCCAGCAGTGAAGGCAGGAGGAACCACTTGTACGAGCAGTACTTC.

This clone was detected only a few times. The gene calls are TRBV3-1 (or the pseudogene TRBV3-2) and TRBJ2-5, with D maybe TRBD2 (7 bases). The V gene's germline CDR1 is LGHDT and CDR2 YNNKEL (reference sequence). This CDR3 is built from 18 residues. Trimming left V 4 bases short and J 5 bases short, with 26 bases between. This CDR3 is CASSLWEGGWGKGETQYF. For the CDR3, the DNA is TGTGCCAGCAGCCTCTGGGAGGGGGGCTGGGGCAAGGGGGAGACCCAGTACTTC.

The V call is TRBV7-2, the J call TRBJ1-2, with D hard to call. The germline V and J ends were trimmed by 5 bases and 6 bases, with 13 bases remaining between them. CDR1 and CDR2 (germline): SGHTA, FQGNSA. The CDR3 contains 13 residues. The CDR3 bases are TGTGCCAGCAGCCCGAAACAGCTTGATGGCTACACCTTC. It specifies CASSPKQLDGYTF.

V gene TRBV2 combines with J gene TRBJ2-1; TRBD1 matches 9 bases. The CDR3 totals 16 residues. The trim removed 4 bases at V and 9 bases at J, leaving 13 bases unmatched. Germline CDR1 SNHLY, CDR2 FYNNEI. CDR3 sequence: CASSGVTGGAEAEQFF. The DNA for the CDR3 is TGTGCCAGCAGTGGGGTAACAGGGGGCGCAGAAGCTGAGCAGTTCTTC.

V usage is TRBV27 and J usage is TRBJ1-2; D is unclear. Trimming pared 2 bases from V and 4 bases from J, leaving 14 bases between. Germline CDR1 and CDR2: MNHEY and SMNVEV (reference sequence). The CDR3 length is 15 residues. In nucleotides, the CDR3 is TGTGCCAGCAGTTTAGGACGGGGTTTAGGCTATGGCTACACCTTC. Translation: CASSLGRGLGYGYTF.